This T cell receptor (beta chain) is from a study of blood T cell repertoires in COVID-19. Study-level information: Collection of acute and convalescent COVID-19 samples took place in the United States, Italy and Spain. T cells, B-cell-depleted T cells, or PBMCs supplied cDNA or gDNA.

TCRdb keeps only in-frame clones here, not all; method: immunoSEQ multiplex PCR. The sample gives under 300,000 clones, around 80% of which show up once; approximately 5.4% is in the top ten. This clone showed up just a few times. There are 13 residues in the CDR3. V gave up 5 bases and J gave up 6 bases, with 14 bases separating them. CDR1 SNHLY and CDR2 FYNNEI come from the germline V gene. The rearrangement uses TRBV2 and TRBJ2-7, with a tentative D call TRBD1 (6 bases). Sequenced sample: peripheral blood. This sequence was found in a man older than 75 with acute or convalescent COVID-19. CDR3 sequence reads: CASSSGRGLEQYF. In nucleotides, the CDR3 is TGTGCCAGCAGTTCGGGCAGGGGTCTCGAGCAGTACTTC.